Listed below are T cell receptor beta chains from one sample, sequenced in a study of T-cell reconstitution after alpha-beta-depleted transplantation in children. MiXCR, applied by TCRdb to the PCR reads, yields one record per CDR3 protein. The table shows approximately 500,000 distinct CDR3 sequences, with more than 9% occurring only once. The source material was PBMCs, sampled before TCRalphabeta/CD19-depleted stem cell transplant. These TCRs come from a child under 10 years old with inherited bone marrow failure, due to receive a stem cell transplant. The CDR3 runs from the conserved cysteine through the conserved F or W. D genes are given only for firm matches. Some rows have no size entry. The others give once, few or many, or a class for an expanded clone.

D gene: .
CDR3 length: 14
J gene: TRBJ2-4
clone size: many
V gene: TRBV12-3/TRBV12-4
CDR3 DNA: TGTGCCAGCAGTTCCGACCAAACGGCCGCCATTCAGTACTTC
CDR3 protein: CASSSDQTAAIQYF

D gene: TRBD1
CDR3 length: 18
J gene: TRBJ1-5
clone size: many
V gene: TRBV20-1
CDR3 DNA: TGCAGTGCTAGAGATATGCGGACAGGGGGCCTAAGCAATCAGCCCCAGCATTTT
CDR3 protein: CSARDMRTGGLSNQPQHF

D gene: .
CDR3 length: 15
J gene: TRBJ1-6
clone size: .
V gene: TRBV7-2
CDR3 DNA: TGTGCCAGCAGCTTAATCAGGTCGACTAATTCACCCCTCCACTTT
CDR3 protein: CASSLIRSTNSPLHF

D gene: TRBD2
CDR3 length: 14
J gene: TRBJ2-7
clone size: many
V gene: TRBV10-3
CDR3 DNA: TGTGCCATCAGTCCCGGGAGGGGGGCCGCCGAGCAGTACTTC
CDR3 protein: CAISPGRGAAEQYF

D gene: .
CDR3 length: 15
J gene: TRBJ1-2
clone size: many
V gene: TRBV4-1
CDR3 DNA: TGCGCCAGCAGCCAAGCGGCCAGAGAGATCGGTGGCTACACCTTC
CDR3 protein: CASSQAAREIGGYTF

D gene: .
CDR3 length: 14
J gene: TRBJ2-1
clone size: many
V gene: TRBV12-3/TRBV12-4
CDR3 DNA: TGTGCCAGCAGTTTAGGGGGCGCCTACAATGAGCAGTTCTTC
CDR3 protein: CASSLGGAYNEQFF

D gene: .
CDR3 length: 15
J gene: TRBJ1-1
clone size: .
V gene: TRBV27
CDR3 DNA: TGTGCCAGCAGTTTAGGCCCTGGGGTAAACACTGAAGCTTTCTTT
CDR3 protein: CASSLGPGVNTEAFF

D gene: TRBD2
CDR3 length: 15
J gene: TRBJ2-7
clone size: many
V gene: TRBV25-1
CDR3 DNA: TGTGCCAGCAGTCTGGGGCTAGGGACTAGCATCGAGCAGTACTTC
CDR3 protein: CASSLGLGTSIEQYF

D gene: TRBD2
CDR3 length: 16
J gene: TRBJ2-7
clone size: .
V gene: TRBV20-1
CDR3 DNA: TGCAGTGCTAGCCCGGGACTAGCGGGAGGGCCGGTCGAGCAGTACTTC
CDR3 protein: CSASPGLAGGPVEQYF

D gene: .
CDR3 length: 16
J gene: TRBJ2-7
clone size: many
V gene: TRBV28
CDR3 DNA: TGTGCCAGCAGGGCCGGGGGAGCGACCCCCCAGGGCGAGCAGTACTTC
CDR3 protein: CASRAGGATPQGEQYF